Listed here are 17 T cell receptor beta chains from one sample, sequenced in a study of immune evolution from preneoplasia to lung adenocarcinoma (dated by TCRdb to the early 2020s). Preparation of the library involved the immunoSEQ multiplex PCR assay. TCRdb holds this immuneACCESS table with in-frame rearrangements only. Some clones are missing; in checked studies, unresolved V genes explain under half, and the rest has no known cause. The sample table holds approximately 11,000 clones, of which roughly four fifths were seen once. The ten top clones hold more than 3% of the sample. Material for sequencing was FFPE minimally invasive lung adenocarcinoma tissue. Reading the label with the study, this specimen's cell subset or site is: micro-invasive lung adenocarcinoma (MIA). The receptors shown here come from a person aged 70 to 80 with lung adenocarcinoma.

V and J are TRBV20-1 and TRBJ2-5; D is uncertain. V lost 4 bases and J lost 4, with 7 bases in between. The CDR3 loop spans 11 amino acids. Germline lookup yields CDR1 DFQATT and CDR2 SNEGSKA (reference sequence). The CDR3 DNA sequence: TGCAGTGCTAACAAGGTAGAGACCCAGTACTTC. Its protein is CSANKVETQYF.

The chain recombines TRBV5-6 with TRBJ2-7, with 9 bases aligning to TRBD2. Germline V lookup: CDR1 SGHDT, CDR2 YYEEEE. Germline trimming cut 0 bases from V and 6 bases from J; bases unmatched to any gene: 4. The CDR3 sequence is 14 residues long. The CDR3 loop reads CASSLETSGLEQYF. CDR3 in DNA: TGTGCCAGCAGCTTGGAAACTAGCGGGCTCGAGCAGTACTTC.

The rearrangement links TRBV28 to TRBJ2-1; D unclear. This CDR3 has 13 amino acids. Germline V gene lookup returns CDR1 MDHEN and CDR2 SYDVKM. The V end was cut by 3 bases, the J end by 5 bases, with 8 bases between. The CDR3 sequence: CASSFQVHNEQFF. As DNA, the CDR3 is TGTGCCAGCAGTTTCCAGGTTCACAATGAGCAGTTCTTC.

The chain carries TRBV28 and TRBJ1-2; D is perhaps TRBD1 (5 bases). Between the trimmed V and J ends, which lost 4 bases and 8 bases, there was a span of 11 bases. CDR3 length equals 12 residues. Germline CDR1 is MDHEN and CDR2 is SYDVKM. The DNA for the CDR3 is TGTGCCAGCAGTTATCAGGGATTGGGCTACACCTTC. Protein: CASSYQGLGYTF.

The chain carries TRBV19 and TRBJ2-7, with D possibly TRBD2 on 6 matching bases. V lost 1 base to trimming and J lost 4 bases, with 11 bases between them. Germline loops: CDR1 LNHDA, CDR2 SQIVND (reference sequence). The CDR3 is 14 amino acids. Here the CDR3 reads CASSIGSGGYEQYF. CDR3 nucleotides: TGTGCCAGTAGTATAGGGAGTGGAGGGTACGAGCAGTACTTC.

The chain links TRBV9 to TRBJ2-7, with D possibly being TRBD2 (6 bases). V gave up 3 bases and J gave up 3 bases, with 16 bases separating them. The CDR3 runs 15 residues. Germline loops: CDR1 SGDLS, CDR2 YYNGEE. CDR3 residues: CASSGALGRGYEQYF. The CDR3 DNA is TGTGCCAGCAGCGGGGCCCTGGGGCGGGGCTACGAGCAGTACTTC.

The chain employs TRBV7-8 and TRBJ1-5; no clear D gene. CDR1 is SGHVS, CDR2 FQNEAQ, per germline. V was trimmed by 0 bases and J by 7 bases, leaving 7 bases between them. The CDR3 is made up of 13 amino acids. CDR3 coding DNA: TGTGCCAGCAGCTTAGCATATTACCAGCCCCAGCATTTT. This sequence encodes CASSLAYYQPQHF.

Note on this clone: One junction end disagrees with the germline gene, perhaps due to a read error. The CDR3 is CASSPFGGAPTGELFF. The CDR3, as DNA: TGTGCTAGCAGCCCCTTCGGGGGGGCCCCCACCGGGGAGCTGTTTTTT. The V gene is TRBV7-7, the J gene TRBJ2-2, with 8 nucleotides matching TRBD2. Germline V gene data show CDR1 as SSHAT and CDR2 as FNYEAQ (reference sequence). This CDR3 spans 16 amino acids. Combining the CDR3 with reference TRBV7-7 and TRBJ2-2 gives the whole variable domain GAGVSQSPRYKVTKRGQDVTLRCDPISSHATLYWYQQALGQGPEFLTYFNYEAQPDKSGLPSDRFSAERPEGSISTLTIQRTEQRDSAMYRCASSPFGGAPTGELFFGEGSRLTVL.

J is TRBJ1-4 and V is TRBV7-2; a possible D gene is TRBD1 (6 bases). This CDR3 has 15 residues. Per the germline V gene, CDR1 is SGHTA and CDR2 is FQGNSA. Trimming pared 3 bases from V and 5 bases from J, leaving 13 bases between. DNA of the CDR3: TGTGCCAGCAGCTTTTCACAGGGTGGCAATGAAAAACTGTTTTTT. Its protein product is CASSFSQGGNEKLFF.

In DNA, the CDR3 is TGTGCCAGCAGCATGTCCTACAATGAGCAGTTCTTC. It codes for CASSMSYNEQFF. The rearrangement uses TRBV7-9 and TRBJ2-1; D remains unclear. The CDR3 loop spans 12 amino acids. Trimming left V 5 bases short and J 1 base short, with 3 bases between. The germline CDR1 and CDR2 sequences are SEHNR and FQNEAQ (reference sequence).

This clone has only one observation. The CDR3 DNA reads TGTGCCAGCAGCGTTTGGGGACAGAACACAGATACGCAGTATTTT. Residues: CASSVWGQNTDTQYF. This chain uses TRBV9 with TRBJ2-3, with TRBD1 matching 7 bases. The CDR3 spans 15 residues. Germline CDR1 and CDR2: SGDLS and YYNGEE. Trimming took 2 bases from V and 2 from J; bases not matched to a gene: 5.

A remark on this clone: Without the conserved terminal phenylalanine or tryptophan, this CDR3 likely stems from a read error. The V and J genes are TRBV30 and TRBJ1-2, with a possible D match to TRBD1 (5 bases). From germline, CDR1 is GTSNPN and CDR2 SVGIG (reference sequence). Between the trimmed V and J ends, which lost 1 base and 0 bases, there was a span of 6 bases. The CDR3 extends over 13 amino acids. The CDR3 coding sequence is TGTGCCTGGAGTGGGACAACTAACTATGGCTACACCCTC. Protein sequence: CAWSGTTNYGYTL.

This clone was observed a handful of times. The chain recombines TRBV5-6 with TRBJ2-5, with TRBD2 as a possible D gene (5 bases). CDR3 length: 12 amino acids. From germline, CDR1 is SGHDT and CDR2 YYEEEE. V lost 0 bases, J lost 12 bases, and 12 bases lay in between. CDR3 nucleotides: TGTGCCAGCAGCTTGGGGACTCAAAATAAGTACTTC. The encoded protein is CASSLGTQNKYF.

The chain uses TRBV11-2 and TRBJ1-1; 7 bases line up with TRBD1. J was trimmed by 8 bases and V by 2 bases; bases with no gene match: 8. The CDR3 extends over 14 amino acids. Germline-derived CDR1 and CDR2 are SGHAT and FQNNGV. The CDR3 here is CASSLHAETGEAFF. Here the CDR3 DNA reads TGTGCCAGCAGCTTACACGCCGAGACAGGGGAAGCTTTCTTT.

This rearrangement joins TRBV7-9 to TRBJ2-2, with D unresolved. The CDR3 spans 15 residues. The V and J ends lost 9 bases and 5 bases respectively, with 19 bases between them. Germline values: CDR1 SEHNR, CDR2 FQNEAQ (reference sequence). The CDR3 DNA sequence: TGTGCCAGTAGTTATTTAGGTTCTCGGACCGGGGAGCTGTTTTTT. It codes for CASSYLGSRTGELFF.

This chain uses TRBV19 with TRBJ1-1; maybe TRBD1 (5 bases). Trimming pared 5 bases from V and 10 bases from J, leaving 20 bases between. Germline V gives CDR1 LNHDA, CDR2 SQIVND (reference sequence). The CDR3 length is 14 residues. CDR3 DNA sequence: TGTGCCAGTAGTCTCGCCGGGGCCCTCGTACGAGCTTTCTTT. Protein sequence: CASSLAGALVRAFF. Full variable domain (outside the CDR3, taken from reference TRBV19 and TRBJ1-1): DGGITQSPKYLFRKEGQNVTLSCEQNLNHDAMYWYRQDPGQGLRLIYYSQIVNDFQKGDIAEGYSVSREKKESFPLTVTSAQKNPTAFYLCASSLAGALVRAFFGQGTRLTVV.

The chain recombines TRBV29-1 with TRBJ1-2, with D hard to call. This CDR3 is built from 12 residues. Germline V CDR1 and CDR2: SQVTM, ANQGSEA. The germline V and J ends were trimmed by 5 bases and 4 bases, with 11 bases remaining between them. CDR3 coding DNA: TGCAGCGTTCCAACAATGGGCTATGGCTACACCTTC. It yields the protein CSVPTMGYGYTF. The variable domain in full, completed from reference TRBV29-1 and TRBJ1-2, reads SAVISQKPSRDICQRGTSLTIQCQVDSQVTMMFWYRQQPGQSLTLIATANQGSEATYESGFVIDKFPISRPNLTFSTLTVSNMSPEDSSIYLCSVPTMGYGYTFGSGTRLTVV.